This entry is about one T cell receptor beta chain. Only one count was recorded for this clonotype. Its antigen is unknown. Nothing much larger sits one base from this clone, and base qualities are not available. One read alone makes for weak evidence. This entry is derived from a study of T cells after yellow fever vaccination (dated by TCRdb to about 2019). Background on the whole study: The SMART-Seq v4 Ultra Low Input RNA kit was used to prepare libraries from fractions with low cell numbers. Two healthy male donors, one aged 18 to 30 and one aged 30 to 40 years, made up the cohort. To follow T-cell clones before and after both primary and booster YFV17D yellow fever vaccination, bulk TCR alpha and beta repertoires underwent longitudinal sequencing. Blood was collected at multiple timepoints before and after primary and secondary immunization, and bulk PBMC replicates and cell subsets were isolated.

TCR cDNA was synthesized by 5'RACE template switching, which introduced a universal primer site and unique molecular identifiers. Priming for cDNA synthesis came from both the TCR alpha and TCR beta constant segments. Library amplification used two PCR steps, and the second PCR step added sample barcodes and sequencing adapters. Sequencing of libraries was performed on Illumina HiSeq 2500 (2x100 bp) or NovaSeq (2x150 bp). Per the original workflow: Reads were demultiplexed and collapsed into UMI consensus sequences with MIGEC, and V(D)J alignment was performed with MiXCR. Clonotypes responding to the vaccine were identified with edgeR on replicate PBMC samples, with the criteria of FDR below 0.01 and a log2 fold change above 5 up to day 15. Each bulk clonotype was labeled CD4 or CD8 based on which sequenced repertoire, CD4 or CD8, contained the clonotype at higher abundance. TCRdb handled the public reads itself, with Q25 trimming in fastp and clone calling in MiXCR, and kept productive beta chains. Identical CDR3 proteins give one entry, which carries the most common genes and DNA. These V and J calls originate from TCRdb's pipeline instead of the authors' own analysis. The sample table contains 550,000 to 750,000 distinct CDR3 sequences; only one count was recorded for roughly 14% of them. About 14% of the sample lies in the top ten.

Overall results and qualifications from the work: The study included only a couple of donors, which limits how far the findings can be generalized. Computational filtering was needed because FACS-sorted repertoires could contain abundant contaminating clonotypes from the bulk population. The secondary T-cell response was weaker than the primary response but faster, peaking on day 5 instead of day 15. A small fraction of clonotypes showed up in both the CD4 and CD8 compartments, probably as a result of convergent recombination. After the booster, most of the clones that had expanded following primary vaccination were detected again (around 95% of CD4 and roughly 88% of CD8), which suggests that memory was broadly maintained.

The germline V gene gives CDR1 as SGDLS and CDR2 as YYNGEE. Trimming takes 0 bases off V and 4 bases off J; junction bases not matched to a gene: 4. The CDR3 has 16 amino acids, counting the end cysteine and phenylalanine. The sequence is cut down to CDR3 DNA, 48 bases in frame from base 1. This sample's treatment or condition label indicates: live attenuated yellow fever vaccine strain. Two biological replicates of bulk PBMCs were collected at each blood-draw timepoint. PBMCs were isolated from peripheral blood using a standard Ficoll-Paque protocol. RNA was extracted with TriZol from bulk PBMCs, CD4 and CD8 fractions, and dextramer-positive and dextramer-negative fractions.

Sequences were derived from PBMCs, sampled on the day of the yellow fever booster vaccination. The chain couples TRBV9 to TRBJ1-4; TRBD1 lines up with 9 middle nucleotides. The origin of this receptor is a young man who received the YFV17D yellow fever vaccine. Here the CDR3 is given as CASSVEGTGNNEKLFF. The nucleotide sequence is TGTGCCAGCAGCGTAGAAGGGACAGGGAATAATGAAAAACTGTTTTTT.